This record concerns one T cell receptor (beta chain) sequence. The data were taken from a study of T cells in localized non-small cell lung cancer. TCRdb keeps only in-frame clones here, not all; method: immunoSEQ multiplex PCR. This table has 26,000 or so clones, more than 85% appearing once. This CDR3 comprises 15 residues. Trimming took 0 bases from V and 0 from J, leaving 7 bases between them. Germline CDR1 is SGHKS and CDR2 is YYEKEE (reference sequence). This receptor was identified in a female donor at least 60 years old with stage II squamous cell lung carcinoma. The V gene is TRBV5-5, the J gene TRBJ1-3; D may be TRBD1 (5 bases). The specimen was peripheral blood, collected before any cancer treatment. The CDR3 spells CASSLGTNSGNTIYF. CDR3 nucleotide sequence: TGTGCCAGCAGCTTGGGGACAAACTCTGGAAACACCATATATTTT.